This T cell receptor (beta chain) derives from a study of PD-L1 blockade in urothelial cancer. Overall study: It was at 3 weeks (second dose) and 6 weeks after treatment start that blood was analyzed. Study-level results: Sub-median blood TCR clonality before treatment predicted longer survival.

V shed 4 bases and J shed 2 bases, with 13 bases lying between them. Germline V gives CDR1 SGHDT, CDR2 YYEEEE. The CDR3 length is 15 residues. The sample's time point: peripheral blood 6 weeks after treatment start. Each patient gave between 1 and 8 samples, pretreatment and on-treatment. On this clone itself: Its antigen is unidentified.

Sequenced by immunoSEQ multiplex PCR; TCRdb stores in-frame clones only, minus some. Of approximately 38,000 clones detected, around 88% appear once; the ten largest clones hold 24%. The chain is built from TRBV5-6 and TRBJ1-5; D call uncertain. This clonotype was obtained from a man aged 55 to 70 with urothelial cancer. The material was PBMCs, obtained around atezolizumab (anti-PD-L1) treatment. The DNA for the CDR3 is TGTGCCAGCAGCCGGAAGGGCGGGGGCAATCAGCCCCAGCATTTT. This sequence encodes CASSRKGGGNQPQHF.